The 8 T cell receptor beta chains below were found in one sample sequenced in a study of shared clonotypes between healthy human individuals. CD8 cells classed as naive were CD45RO-negative and positively selected for CCR7, excluding terminally differentiated effector memory CD45RA+ cells. Using immunoSEQ multiplex PCR, the repertoire was profiled, and TCRdb retains in-frame clones only, with some absent. The sample comprises about 2.2 million clones, 85% to 95% of which are singletons, and about 1.7% rests with the top ten. Sequenced: naive CD8+ T cells from PBMCs. Every receptor here comes from a man aged 18 to 35 in good health. Some clones in this sample may be carry-over from other donors' samples.

The genes are TRBV13 and TRBJ1-1, with D tentatively TRBD1 (6 bases). V dropped 3 bases and J dropped 0 bases, with 8 bases sitting between them. From germline, CDR1 is PRHDT and CDR2 FYEKMQ (reference sequence). The CDR3 spans 14 residues. CDR3 DNA: TGTGCCAGCAGCTTGGGGACACTGAACACTGAAGCTTTCTTT. This sequence encodes CASSLGTLNTEAFF.

The V and J genes are TRBV30 and TRBJ2-1; 7 nucleotides agree with TRBD2. The CDR3 has 12 residues. Germline CDR1 reads GTSNPN; CDR2 reads SVGIG (reference sequence). V lost 3 bases, J lost 9 bases, and 5 bases stayed unmatched. CDR3 in DNA: TGTGCCTGGAGCGAGACTAGCCCTGAGCAGTTCTTC. It yields the protein CAWSETSPEQFF.

The CDR3 nucleotides are TGCGCCAGCAGCCCGGGACTAGGCTCCTACAATGAGCAGTTCTTC. Its protein is CASSPGLGSYNEQFF. V and J are TRBV4-3 and TRBJ2-1; 8 bases are a match to TRBD2. Germline V gives CDR1 LGHNA, CDR2 YSLEER. The CDR3 is 15 amino acids. The V and J ends lost 4 bases and 0 bases, in that order; junction bases with no gene match: 2.

V usage is TRBV27 and J usage is TRBJ1-5; D might be TRBD1 (6 bases). The CDR3 length is 14 residues. The germline V gene encodes CDR1 MNHEY and CDR2 SMNVEV (reference sequence). The ends were cut back, 7 bases at V and 5 bases at J, with 15 bases in the middle. The CDR3 nucleotides read TGTGCCAGCACCGAGGGGGGGGCTGATCAGCCCCAGCATTTT. Translated, it gives CASTEGGADQPQHF.

The chain couples TRBV5-5 to TRBJ1-1, with 8 nucleotides matching TRBD1. The V segment lost 3 bases and the J segment 8 bases; nucleotides outside the gene matches: 12. Germline V gives CDR1 SGHKS, CDR2 YYEKEE (reference sequence). The CDR3 contains 15 residues. CDR3 DNA: TGTGCCAGCAGCTCAAGGACAGGGCTGGCGCGGGAAGCTTTCTTT. The encoded protein is CASSSRTGLAREAFF.

The chain carries TRBV11-2 and TRBJ2-2, with 7 bases fitting TRBD1. CDR1 SGHAT and CDR2 FQNNGV come from the germline V gene. The CDR3 loop spans 16 amino acids. J lost 2 bases, V lost 2 bases, and 5 bases had no gene match. CDR3 nucleotides: TGTGCCAGCAGCTTATCCGGGACAGCCAACACCGGGGAGCTGTTTTTT. Its protein is CASSLSGTANTGELFF.

The CDR3 sequence is CASSTSGSAYNEQFF. The CDR3 nucleotides read TGTGCCAGCAGCACCAGCGGGAGTGCCTACAATGAGCAGTTCTTC. V usage is TRBV11-2 and J usage is TRBJ2-1, with 8 bases lining up with TRBD2. Looked up from germline, CDR1 is SGHAT and CDR2 is FQNNGV. The CDR3 loop spans 15 amino acids. V was pared by 5 bases and J by 2 bases, with 5 bases of the junction left unmatched.

This chain joins TRBV28 and TRBJ1-5; D not certain. Trimming cost V 3 bases and J 3 bases, with 12 bases left between them. The CDR3 is 15 residues long. From germline, CDR1 is MDHEN and CDR2 SYDVKM. In nucleotides, the CDR3 is TGTGCCAGCAGTTTCCAGACAACCTACAATCAGCCCCAGCATTTT. Its translation is CASSFQTTYNQPQHF.